This is a list of T cell receptor beta chains from one sample in a study of T cell responses to AZD1222 COVID-19 vaccine. Repertoires were generated with immunoSEQ multiplex PCR, while TCRdb's copy carries only in-frame clones and drops some. The profile covers about 56,000 clones, with 80% to 90% appearing a single time and over 13% taken by the ten largest. The sequencing here drew on peripheral blood, taken on day 0 of AZD1222 vaccination. The receptor source for this set is an adult in good health. CDR3s include the opening cysteine and the closing phenylalanine or tryptophan. Each record gives: clone size, V gene, CDR3 protein. The listing skips clone size in some rows; elsewhere it reads once, few, many or a size class.

>.|TRBV19
CASRARDTLSNGYTF
>.|TRBV7-2
CASRTQGNTEAFF
>.|TRBV28
CASSFSLLEQYF
>.|TRBV5-1
CASSLVRGGSYEQYF
>.|TRBV6-4
CASRRDSGSYNSPLHF
>.|TRBV19
CASSNDPDTGELFF
>.|TRBV5-1
CASSAGQPGETQYF
>.|TRBV6-6
CASRLQRGWGEAFF
>.|TRBV2
CASEETANSPLHF
>.|TRBV5-1
CASSSTHGGYNEQFF
>.|TRBV27
CASSSWTSERTPHTDTQYF
>.|TRBV19
CASRPIDRFEDQPQHF
>.|TRBV28
CASSHDRTQPQHF
>few|TRBV7-6
CASSLRAGASYNEQFF
>.|TRBV18
CASSVDGNYGYTF
>.|TRBV5-5
CASSFRDGTYGYTF
>.|TRBV3-1/TRBV3-2
CASSLRTGWDGYTF
>.|TRBV9
CASSVGTGYSYEQYF
>.|TRBV2
CASSDLTGSRAF
>.|TRBV11-2
CASSPNPMGDEKLFF
>.|TRBV19
CASSSTGRDYGYTF
>.|TRBV2
CASSDPGLKYF
>.|TRBV2
CASSLAGTGVGYTF
>.|TRBV28
CASSLPGSGGRGYTF
>.|TRBV28
CASSKDWGLGNTIYF
>.|TRBV10-3
CAIKSRRDTGELFF
>few|TRBV29-1
CSGQVLGELFF
>.|TRBV6-5
CASIAEEDQPQHF
>.|TRBV7-3
CASSPGGAMNTEAFF